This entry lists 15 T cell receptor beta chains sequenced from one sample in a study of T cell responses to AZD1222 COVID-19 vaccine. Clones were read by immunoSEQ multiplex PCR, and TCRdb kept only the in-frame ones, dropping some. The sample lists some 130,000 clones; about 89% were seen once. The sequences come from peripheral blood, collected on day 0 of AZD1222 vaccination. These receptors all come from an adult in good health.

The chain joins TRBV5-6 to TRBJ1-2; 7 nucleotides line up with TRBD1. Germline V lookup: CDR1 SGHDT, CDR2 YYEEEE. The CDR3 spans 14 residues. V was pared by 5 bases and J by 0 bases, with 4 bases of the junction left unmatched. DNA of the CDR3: TGTGCCAGCAGTCAGGACAGGACTAACTATGGCTACACCTTC. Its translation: CASSQDRTNYGYTF.

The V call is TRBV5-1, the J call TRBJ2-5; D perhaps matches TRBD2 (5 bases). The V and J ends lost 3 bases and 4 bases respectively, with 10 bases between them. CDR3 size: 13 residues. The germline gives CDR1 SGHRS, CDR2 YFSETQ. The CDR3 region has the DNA TGCGCCAGCAGCTACGGGGAAAGAGAGACCCAGTACTTC. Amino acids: CASSYGERETQYF.

The CDR3 DNA reads as TGTGCCAGCAGCCAAGTAGTGGGGGGGGCTCTCGATTCACCCCTCCACTTT. Translated, it gives CASSQVVGGALDSPLHF. This rearrangement joins TRBV14 to TRBJ1-6; D is perhaps TRBD1 (6 bases). Looked up from germline, CDR1 is SGHDN and CDR2 is FVKESK. The ends were cut back, 1 base at V and 8 bases at J, with 18 bases in the middle. CDR3 length: 17 amino acids.

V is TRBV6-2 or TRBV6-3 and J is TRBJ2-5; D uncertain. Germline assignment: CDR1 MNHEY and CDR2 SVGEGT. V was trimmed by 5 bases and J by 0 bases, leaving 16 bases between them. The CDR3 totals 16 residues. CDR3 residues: CASSHSLNSYQETQYF. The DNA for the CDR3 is TGTGCCAGCAGTCATTCCCTCAATTCGTACCAAGAGACCCAGTACTTC.

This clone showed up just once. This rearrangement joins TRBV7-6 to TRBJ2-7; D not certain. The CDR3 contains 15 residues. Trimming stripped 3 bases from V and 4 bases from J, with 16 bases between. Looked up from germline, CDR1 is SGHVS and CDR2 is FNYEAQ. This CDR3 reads CASSFSTRFEYEQYF. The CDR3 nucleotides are TGTGCCAGCAGCTTTTCGACCCGGTTTGAGTACGAGCAGTACTTC.

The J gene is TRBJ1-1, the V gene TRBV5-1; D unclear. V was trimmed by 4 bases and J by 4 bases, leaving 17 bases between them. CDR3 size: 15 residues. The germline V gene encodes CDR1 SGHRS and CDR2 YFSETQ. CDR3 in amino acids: CASSPEGRVTTEAFF. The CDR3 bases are TGCGCCAGCAGCCCGGAAGGGAGGGTTACCACTGAAGCTTTCTTT. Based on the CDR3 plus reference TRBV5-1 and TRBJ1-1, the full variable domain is KAGVTQTPRYLIKTRGQQVTLSCSPISGHRSVSWYQQTPGQGLQFLFEYFSETQRNKGNFPGRFSGRQFSNSRSEMNVSTLELGDSALYLCASSPEGRVTTEAFFGQGTRLTVV.

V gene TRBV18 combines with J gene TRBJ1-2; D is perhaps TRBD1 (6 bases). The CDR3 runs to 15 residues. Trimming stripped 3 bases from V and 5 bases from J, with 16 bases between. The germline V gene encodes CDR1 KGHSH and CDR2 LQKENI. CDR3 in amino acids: CASSPDITGWYGYTF. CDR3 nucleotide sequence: TGTGCCAGCTCACCCGACATAACAGGGTGGTATGGCTACACCTTC. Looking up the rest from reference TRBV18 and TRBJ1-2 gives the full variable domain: NAGVMQNPRHLVRRRGQEARLRCSPMKGHSHVYWYRQLPEEGLKFMVYLQKENIIDESGMPKERFSAEFPKEGPSILRIQQVVRGDSAAYFCASSPDITGWYGYTFGSGTRLTVV.

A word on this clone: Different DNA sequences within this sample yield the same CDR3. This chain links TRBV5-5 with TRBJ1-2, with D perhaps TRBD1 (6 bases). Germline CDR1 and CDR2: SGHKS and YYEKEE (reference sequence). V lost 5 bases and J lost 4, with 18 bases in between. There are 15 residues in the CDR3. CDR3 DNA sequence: TGTGCCAGCAGGCCTGCGGGGGAGGGGGTCTATGGCTACACCTTC. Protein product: CASRPAGEGVYGYTF.

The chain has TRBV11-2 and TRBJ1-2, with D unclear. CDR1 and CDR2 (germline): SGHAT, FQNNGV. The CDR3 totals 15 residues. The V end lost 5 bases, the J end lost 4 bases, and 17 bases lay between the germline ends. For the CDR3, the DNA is TGTGCCAGCAGCGAGAGACCCGGGGTGGGCTATGGCTACACCTTC. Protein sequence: CASSERPGVGYGYTF.

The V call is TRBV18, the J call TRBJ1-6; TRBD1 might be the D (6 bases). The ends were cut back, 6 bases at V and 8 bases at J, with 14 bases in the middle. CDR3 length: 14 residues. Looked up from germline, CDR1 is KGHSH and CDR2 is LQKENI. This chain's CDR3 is CASSQGGKDSPLHF. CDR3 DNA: TGTGCCAGCTCCCAAGGGGGAAAGGATTCACCCCTCCACTTT.

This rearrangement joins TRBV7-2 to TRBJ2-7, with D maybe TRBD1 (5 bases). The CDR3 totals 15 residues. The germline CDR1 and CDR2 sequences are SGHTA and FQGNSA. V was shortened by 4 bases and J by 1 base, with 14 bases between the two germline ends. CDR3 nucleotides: TGTGCCAGCAGCTCTGACAGCCTCCCATCCTACGAGCAGTACTTC. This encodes CASSSDSLPSYEQYF.

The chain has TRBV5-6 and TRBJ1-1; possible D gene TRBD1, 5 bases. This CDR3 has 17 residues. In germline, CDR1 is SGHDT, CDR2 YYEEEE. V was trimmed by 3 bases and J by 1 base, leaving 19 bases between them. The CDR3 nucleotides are TGTGCCAGCAGCTGGAGGGGTCTCGGGCCCGCGAACACTGAAGCTTTCTTT. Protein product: CASSWRGLGPANTEAFF.

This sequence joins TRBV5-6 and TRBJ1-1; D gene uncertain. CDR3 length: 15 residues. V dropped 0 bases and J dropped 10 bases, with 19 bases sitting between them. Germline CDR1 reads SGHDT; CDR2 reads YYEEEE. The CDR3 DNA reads TGTGCCAGCAGCTTGGAGGCACAAACCCCCGTCGGAGCTTTCTTT. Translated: CASSLEAQTPVGAFF.

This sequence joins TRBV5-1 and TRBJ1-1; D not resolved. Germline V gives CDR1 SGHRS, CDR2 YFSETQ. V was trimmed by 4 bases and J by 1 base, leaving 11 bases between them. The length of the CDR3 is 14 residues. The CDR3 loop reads CASSPGPPNTEAFF. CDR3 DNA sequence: TGCGCCAGCAGCCCGGGCCCACCGAACACTGAAGCTTTCTTT.

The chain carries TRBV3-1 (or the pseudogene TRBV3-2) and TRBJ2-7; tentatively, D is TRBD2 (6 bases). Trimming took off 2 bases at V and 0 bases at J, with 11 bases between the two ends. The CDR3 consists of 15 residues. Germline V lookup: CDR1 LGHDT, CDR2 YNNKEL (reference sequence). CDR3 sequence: CASSQMAGISYEQYF. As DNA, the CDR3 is TGTGCCAGCAGCCAAATGGCGGGGATCTCCTACGAGCAGTACTTC.